The T cell receptor (beta chain) under discussion was sequenced for a study of blood T cell repertoires in COVID-19. V gave up 4 bases and J gave up 4 bases; unmatched junction bases: 10. Germline V gene sequence: CDR1 MDHEN, CDR2 SYDVKM. The CDR3 covers 17 residues. Original processing notes: Amplification of reference gene primers provided the estimated nucleated cell counts. Method: immunoSEQ multiplex PCR; TCRdb's copy keeps in-frame clones and lacks some. The DNA gave D and trimming, while V, J and clone size come from that table. The table lists around 200,000 clones, 80% of them singletons. The chain joins TRBV28 to TRBJ2-3, with TRBD2 matching over 11 bases. The specimen was PBMCs or T cells enriched from blood (not recorded which). The receptor comes from a middle-aged woman with acute COVID-19. The CDR3 sequence is CASSSPRIAGGADTQYF. The CDR3 DNA follows: TGTGCCAGCAGTTCCCCGCGAATAGCGGGGGGGGCAGATACGCAGTATTTT.